Listed here are 21 T cell receptor beta chains from one sample, sequenced in a study of blood T cell repertoires in COVID-19. The repertoire was sequenced with immunoSEQ multiplex PCR; TCRdb's copy has only in-frame clones and lacks some. The sample shows about 140,000 clones, over 65% of them seen only once. The sequenced sample was peripheral blood. The receptors stem from a woman older than 75 with active or convalescent COVID-19.

The J gene is TRBJ2-7, the V gene TRBV6-6; TRBD1 might be the D (6 bases). The V end lost 6 bases, the J end lost 4 bases, and 10 bases lay between the germline ends. Germline CDR1 and CDR2: MNHNY and SVGAGI (reference sequence). The CDR3 extends over 12 amino acids. The CDR3 protein is CASSEQGYEQYF. CDR3 coding DNA: TGTGCCAGCAGCGAACAGGGTTACGAGCAGTACTTC.

The rearrangement joins TRBV30 to TRBJ2-7; D might be TRBD2 (5 bases). Per the germline V gene, CDR1 is GTSNPN and CDR2 is SVGIG (reference sequence). The CDR3 has 12 amino acids. The V end lost 5 bases, the J end lost 3 bases, and 11 bases lay between the germline ends. The CDR3 protein is CAWEDGGYEQYF. Here the CDR3 DNA reads TGTGCCTGGGAAGACGGAGGCTACGAGCAGTACTTC.

The chain recombines TRBV7-8 with TRBJ1-2; 11 nucleotides match TRBD1. This CDR3 contains 13 residues. Germline V gene data show CDR1 as SGHVS and CDR2 as FQNEAQ. After removal of 5 bases from V and 13 bases from J, the junction contained 9 bases not matched to a gene. CDR3 sequence: CASSPGGQGVGTF. The CDR3 DNA is TGTGCCAGCAGCCCCGGGGGACAGGGGGTAGGCACCTTC.

The chain joins TRBV15 to TRBJ2-7; D call uncertain. With 2 bases removed from V and 3 bases from J, the gap between germline ends came to 8 bases. Per germline, CDR1 LNHNV and CDR2 YYDKDF (reference sequence). The CDR3 totals 13 residues. The CDR3 bases are TGTGCCACCAGCAGAACGGAGAACTACGAGCAGTACTTC. Residues: CATSRTENYEQYF.

The V and J genes are TRBV6-5 and TRBJ2-3; maybe TRBD2 (5 bases). V lost 6 bases to trimming and J lost 0 bases, with 10 bases between them. The length of the CDR3 is 14 residues. The germline gives CDR1 MNHEY, CDR2 SVGAGI. CDR3 sequence (DNA): TGTGCCAGCAGACTAAGCGGAAGCACAGATACGCAGTATTTT. Residues: CASRLSGSTDTQYF.

The V gene is TRBV29-1, the J gene TRBJ1-2; D remains unclear. Trimming cost V 4 bases and J 6 bases, with 15 bases left between them. CDR1 and CDR2 (germline): SQVTM, ANQGSEA. The CDR3 runs 13 residues. CDR3 amino acids: CSVAPTDTDGYTF. The CDR3 DNA is TGCAGCGTTGCCCCAACTGACACGGATGGCTACACCTTC.

The chain couples TRBV11-2 to TRBJ2-1; 7 nucleotides line up with TRBD1. The trim removed 5 bases at V and 7 bases at J, leaving 5 bases unmatched. The germline gives CDR1 SGHAT, CDR2 FQNNGV. This CDR3 contains 13 residues. The CDR3 region is CASSTGTANEQFF. CDR3 DNA sequence: TGTGCCAGCAGCACCGGGACAGCTAATGAGCAGTTCTTC.

The chain uses TRBV7-9 and TRBJ2-7, with 8 bases identical to TRBD1. Per the germline V gene, CDR1 is SEHNR and CDR2 is FQNEAQ (reference sequence). CDR3 length: 14 residues. J gave up 4 bases and V 2 bases, and 4 bases lay outside the gene matches. CDR3 nucleotides: TGTGCCAGCAGCTTAATCACAGGGGGATACGAGCAGTACTTC. Translation gives CASSLITGGYEQYF.

There are a few counts of this clone. The chain joins TRBV9 to TRBJ1-6; D gene ambiguous. Deletions cut 4 bases from V and 10 bases from J, with 12 bases between. The CDR3 extends over 13 amino acids. Germline V CDR1 and CDR2: SGDLS, YYNGEE. As DNA, the CDR3 is TGTGCCAGCAGCCCCCGACTTGAATCACCCCTCCACTTT. Translation: CASSPRLESPLHF.

The chain employs TRBV27 and TRBJ1-1, with D perhaps matching TRBD1 (6 bases). The V gene lost 6 bases and the J gene lost 4 bases, with 18 bases spanning the gap. The CDR3 covers 15 residues. CDR1 and CDR2 (germline): MNHEY, SMNVEV (reference sequence). For the CDR3, the DNA is TGTGCCAGCAGCCGACAACAGGGTCGGGGCACTGAAGCTTTCTTT. Its protein is CASSRQQGRGTEAFF.

The chain has TRBV6-1 and TRBJ1-5; D is ambiguous. Trimming removed 2 bases from V and 3 bases from J, with 8 bases in between. Looked up from germline, CDR1 is MNHNS and CDR2 is SASEGT. The CDR3 has 14 residues. The CDR3 DNA reads as TGTGCCAGCAGTGAACGGAGGGCCAATCAGCCCCAGCATTTT. Its translation is CASSERRANQPQHF.

The genes are TRBV18 and TRBJ1-4; D ambiguous. Trimming pared 1 base from V and 5 bases from J, leaving 11 bases between. Germline assignment: CDR1 KGHSH and CDR2 LQKENI. The CDR3 consists of 15 residues. CDR3 sequence reads: CASSPRSTGNEKLFF. The CDR3 coding sequence is TGTGCCAGCTCACCACGGTCGACGGGAAATGAAAAACTGTTTTTT.

CDR3 DNA sequence: TGTGCCAGCAGCATTAGCGGGGGGGCCGGTGATACGCAGTATTTT. Amino acid sequence: CASSISGGAGDTQYF. J is TRBJ2-3 and V is TRBV13; 11 positions agree with TRBD2. V lost 5 bases to trimming and J lost 6 bases; unmatched junction nucleotides: 7. The germline V gene has CDR1 PRHDT and CDR2 FYEKMQ (reference sequence). This CDR3 contains 15 residues.

The rearrangement links TRBV25-1 to TRBJ1-2, with 8 positions matching TRBD1. Germline V gene lookup returns CDR1 MGHDK and CDR2 SYGVNS. With V trimmed by 7 bases and J by 7 bases, 11 bases remained unmatched. The CDR3 totals 14 residues. CDR3 DNA sequence: TGTGCCAGCATGAGCATAGGGACAGGCTCTGGCTACACCTTC. It translates to CASMSIGTGSGYTF.

This clone was seen a handful of times. The V gene is TRBV29-1, the J gene TRBJ2-7; 10 bases fit TRBD1. Germline assignment: CDR1 SQVTM and CDR2 ANQGSEA. Trimming removed 5 bases from V and 2 bases from J; junction bases left unmatched: 18. The CDR3 length is 18 residues. CDR3 sequence: CSVTLPSGGDRGAYEQYF. The CDR3 DNA sequence: TGCAGCGTTACGCTACCCTCCGGGGGGGACAGGGGTGCCTACGAGCAGTACTTC.

V is TRBV5-4 and J is TRBJ2-7; tentatively, D is TRBD2 (6 bases). The CDR3 has 15 amino acids. Trimming stripped 4 bases from V and 6 bases from J, with 20 bases between. Per the germline V gene, CDR1 is SGHNT and CDR2 is YYREEE (reference sequence). This chain's CDR3 is CASSMGTVLFGEQYF. The CDR3 DNA is TGTGCCAGCAGCATGGGGACTGTCCTCTTCGGCGAGCAGTACTTC.

The gene calls are TRBV12-3 or TRBV12-4 and TRBJ1-6, with TRBD1 matching 8 bases. The V segment lost 10 bases and the J segment 9 bases; nucleotides outside the gene matches: 5. This CDR3 spans 12 amino acids. CDR3 in amino acids: CAIRTGGSPLHF. In DNA form, the CDR3 reads TGTGCCATTCGAACAGGGGGTTCACCCCTCCACTTT.

The chain recombines TRBV6-1 with TRBJ1-5; D gene ambiguous. The CDR3 is made up of 14 amino acids. Germline CDR1 reads MNHNS; CDR2 reads SASEGT. The ends were cut back, 3 bases at V and 5 bases at J, with 11 bases in the middle. CDR3 nucleotide sequence: TGTGCCAGCAGTGAGGCATATATCGATCAGCCCCAGCATTTT. Encoded protein: CASSEAYIDQPQHF.

The chain is built from TRBV30 and TRBJ1-3; D is undetermined. V lost 1 base and J lost 0, with 10 bases in between. CDR3 length: 15 amino acids. The germline V gene has CDR1 GTSNPN and CDR2 SVGIG (reference sequence). As DNA, the CDR3 is TGTGCCTGGAGTGGAACGGAGAGCTCTGGAAACACCATATATTTT. It codes for CAWSGTESSGNTIYF.

As DNA, the CDR3 is TGTGCCAGCAGTTCCCCTTGGACAGGGAGCTCCTATAATTCACCCCTCCACTTT. Protein product: CASSSPWTGSSYNSPLHF. J is TRBJ1-6 and V is TRBV6-2 or TRBV6-3, with 8 bases fitting TRBD1. Trimming removed 4 bases from V and 0 bases from J; junction bases left unmatched: 8. CDR1 MNHEY and CDR2 SVGEGT come from the germline V gene. The CDR3 runs to 18 residues.

The J gene is TRBJ1-2, the V gene TRBV30; no clear D gene. V dropped 0 bases and J dropped 4 bases, with 9 bases sitting between them. Germline values: CDR1 GTSNPN, CDR2 SVGIG (reference sequence). The CDR3 contains 13 residues. CDR3: CAWSVLMGYGYTF. CDR3 in DNA: TGTGCCTGGAGTGTACTAATGGGCTATGGCTACACCTTC.